The 21 T cell receptor beta chains listed next were all sequenced from one sample in a study of T cell repertoires in cytomegalovirus infection (dated by TCRdb to the late 2010s). What these receptors recognize is not known. The sample was run on an Illumina HiSeq 1500. TCRdb reprocessing: public reads trimmed at Q25 with fastp, clones called with MiXCR, in-frame beta chains kept. Entries that share a CDR3 protein sequence are merged under the most common genes and DNA. This sample is represented by some 350,000 distinct CDR3 sequences; approximately 35% of them were singletons. 13% of the sample is taken by the ten largest. What the treatment or condition label conveys for this sample: in vitro stimulation with specific CMV peptide epitopes to enrich CMV-specific T cells. The source material was cultured PBMCs, sampled from culture after CMV antigen stimulation. These receptors were obtained from a human donor in good health (CMV status not recorded). Some clones in this sample may be carry-over from other donors' samples.

This clonotype came up a few times. The rearrangement uses TRBV6-2 or TRBV6-3 and TRBJ2-7, with 13 nucleotides matching TRBD2. The CDR3 spans 21 residues. V lost 4 bases to trimming and J lost 4 bases; unmatched junction nucleotides: 22. CDR1 MNHEY and CDR2 SVGEGT come from the germline V gene. The CDR3 nucleotides are TGTGCCAGCAGTTCCCCCAGTTACCCGGGACTAGCGGGACAAGTAATATACGAGCAGTACGTC. This codes for CASSSPSYPGLAGQVIYEQYV.

This clonotype was picked up a small number of times. The rearrangement joins TRBV7-8 to TRBJ2-1; D may be TRBD1 (5 bases). The CDR3 has 15 amino acids. Per germline, CDR1 SGHVS and CDR2 FQNEAQ. V was cut by 1 base and J by 2 bases, with 9 bases left in between. The CDR3 DNA follows: TGTGCCAGCAGCTTAGGTTGGGGCACCTACAATGAGCAGTTCTTC. Amino acids: CASSLGWGTYNEQFF.

This clonotype occurred a few times. The gene calls are TRBV7-6 and TRBJ2-1; perhaps TRBD1 as D (6 bases). The V end lost 1 base, the J end lost 5 bases, and 9 bases lay between the germline ends. Germline V gives CDR1 SGHVS, CDR2 FNYEAQ. The CDR3 length is 14 residues. The CDR3 region has the DNA TGTGCCAGCAGCTTAGGGGACATAGACAATGAGCAGTTCTTC. This encodes CASSLGDIDNEQFF.

This clonotype was observed a few times. This chain uses TRBV27 with TRBJ1-4; tentative D call: TRBD1 (6 bases). V was trimmed by 4 bases and J by 5 bases, leaving 8 bases between them. The CDR3 has 13 residues. Germline V gene data show CDR1 as MNHEY and CDR2 as SMNVEV (reference sequence). The chain's CDR3 is CASSWQGNEKLFF. CDR3 DNA: TGTGCCAGCAGTTGGCAGGGGAATGAAAAACTGTTTTTT. The full variable domain, in which reference TRBV27 and TRBJ1-4 provide the parts outside the CDR3, is EAQVTQNPRYLITVTGKKLTVTCSQNMNHEYMSWYRQDPGLGLRQIYYSMNVEVTDKGDVPEGYKVSRKEKRNFPLILESPSPNQTSLYFCASSWQGNEKLFFGSGTQLSVL.

V is TRBV12-3 or TRBV12-4 and J is TRBJ2-5, with 7 nucleotides matching TRBD1. V trimming: 5 bases; J trimming: 4 bases; junction bases outside the gene matches: 4. The CDR3 runs 13 residues. The CDR3 spells CASSPGQLETQYF. CDR3 DNA sequence: TGTGCCAGCAGTCCGGGACAGTTAGAGACCCAGTACTTC.

This clonotype was found a few times. The chain employs TRBV7-9 and TRBJ2-5; 8 bases agree with TRBD2. Losses at the gene ends were 5 bases for V and 1 base for J; bases not matched to a gene: 6. Looked up from germline, CDR1 is SEHNR and CDR2 is FQNEAQ (reference sequence). The CDR3 has 15 amino acids. The CDR3 sequence is CASSVLAGGQETQYF. CDR3 sequence (DNA): TGTGCCAGCAGCGTCTTGGCGGGAGGCCAAGAGACCCAGTACTTC.

The chain joins TRBV6-1 to TRBJ2-5; D may be TRBD1 (6 bases). CDR3 length: 17 residues. The germline gives CDR1 MNHNS, CDR2 SASEGT. The germline V and J ends were trimmed by 5 bases and 3 bases, with 22 bases remaining between them. In DNA form, the CDR3 reads TGTGCCAGCAGTTACGGTGGGGGCAAGACCCTAGAAGAGACCCAGTACTTC. As protein: CASSYGGGKTLEETQYF.

The chain is built from TRBV12-3 or TRBV12-4 and TRBJ1-1; 8 positions match TRBD1. J lost 12 bases, V lost 2 bases, and 14 bases had no gene match. The CDR3 is made up of 15 amino acids. The CDR3 nucleotides read TGTGCCAGCAGTTTACTGGCCGGACAGGGACGAGTACCTTTCTTT. This encodes CASSLLAGQGRVPFF.

This clonotype was counted a few times. The chain has TRBV19 and TRBJ2-4; D gene unclear. The germline V gene encodes CDR1 LNHDA and CDR2 SQIVND (reference sequence). V was trimmed by 8 bases and J by 4 bases, leaving 15 bases between them. The CDR3 length is 14 residues. CDR3 DNA sequence: TGTGCCAGTGGAGACCCGGGCTCTAAAAACATTCAGTACTTC. Encoded protein: CASGDPGSKNIQYF.

This clonotype appeared a few times. This rearrangement joins TRBV7-2 to TRBJ2-2; no definite D call. The CDR3 consists of 15 residues. Trimming stripped 3 bases from V and 2 bases from J, with 10 bases between. CDR1 SGHTA and CDR2 FQGNSA come from the germline V gene. The CDR3 sequence is CASSFGQTNTGELFF. The DNA of the CDR3 is TGTGCCAGCAGCTTTGGCCAGACCAACACCGGGGAGCTGTTTTTT.

The V and J genes are TRBV19 and TRBJ2-1, with TRBD2 matching 9 bases. The J segment lost 4 bases and the V segment lost 1 base, leaving 5 bases of the junction unmatched. This CDR3 region has 16 residues. Looked up from germline, CDR1 is LNHDA and CDR2 is SQIVND (reference sequence). The CDR3 is CASSIGASGVYNEQFF. CDR3 sequence (DNA): TGTGCCAGTAGTATAGGGGCTAGCGGGGTATACAATGAGCAGTTCTTC.

CDR3 sequence: CASSSAGAPPGDTQYF. CDR3 nucleotides: TGTGCCAGCAGCTCAGCGGGAGCGCCCCCGGGGGATACGCAGTATTTT. V usage is TRBV7-2 and J usage is TRBJ2-3; TRBD2 matches at 8 bases. The CDR3 is 16 residues long. Trimming removed 4 bases from V and 6 bases from J; junction bases left unmatched: 12. In germline, CDR1 is SGHTA, CDR2 FQGNSA.

There are a few counts of this clonotype. The chain recombines TRBV4-3 with TRBJ2-1, with 10 bases aligning to TRBD2. Germline assignment: CDR1 LGHNA and CDR2 YSLEER. The CDR3 spans 17 residues. V shed 3 bases, J shed 1 base, and the junction held 6 bases outside the gene matches. CDR3 bases: TGCGCCAGCAGCCACTGGACTAGCGGAAGTTCCTACAATGAGCAGTTCTTC. Translating it yields CASSHWTSGSSYNEQFF.

Ten or more counts support this clonotype. CDR3 sequence: CASSLDRSLSNEQFF. CDR3 sequence (DNA): TGTGCCAGCAGCTTAGATCGTTCCCTATCGAATGAGCAGTTCTTC. The J gene is TRBJ2-1, the V gene TRBV7-2; D remains unclear. Germline CDR1 reads SGHTA; CDR2 reads FQGNSA. The CDR3 is 15 amino acids. The V and J ends lost 1 base and 7 bases respectively, with 14 bases between them.

The gene calls are TRBV19 and TRBJ2-1, with D perhaps given as TRBD1 or TRBD2 (6 bases each). The V gene lost 1 base and the J gene lost 7 bases, with 8 bases spanning the gap. The germline CDR1 and CDR2 sequences are LNHDA and SQIVND (reference sequence). The CDR3 length is 13 residues. CDR3 nucleotides: TGTGCCAGTAGTATAGGGGGGGCGAATGAGCAGTTCTTC. Protein: CASSIGGANEQFF.

This clonotype was found a few times. The chain links TRBV7-2 to TRBJ2-3, with D possibly being TRBD1 or TRBD2 (5 bases each). V was clipped by 6 bases and J by 6 bases, with 22 bases between them. From germline, CDR1 is SGHTA and CDR2 FQGNSA. The CDR3 is 16 amino acids. The CDR3 sequence is CASSQRRGTPLDTQYF. The CDR3, as DNA: TGTGCCAGCAGTCAGAGGCGAGGGACCCCCTTGGATACGCAGTATTTT.

This clonotype qualifies as medium-sized (0.01 to 0.1%). The chain has TRBV11-2 and TRBJ2-1; 9 positions agree with TRBD2. Germline V gives CDR1 SGHAT, CDR2 FQNNGV. Trimming removed 6 bases from V and 6 bases from J; junction bases left unmatched: 15. CDR3 size: 17 residues. For the CDR3, the DNA is TGTGCCAGCAGAATGAAGAAAATAGCGGGAGAGTTCAATGAGCAGTTCTTC. It translates to CASRMKKIAGEFNEQFF.

V gene TRBV5-6 combines with J gene TRBJ2-2; TRBD2 is a possible D gene (5 bases). The germline V gene has CDR1 SGHDT and CDR2 YYEEEE. V lost 1 base, J lost 0 bases, and 10 bases lay in between. The CDR3 has 16 amino acids. The CDR3 protein is CASSLYVGANTGELFF. CDR3 nucleotides: TGTGCCAGCAGCTTGTATGTGGGAGCGAACACCGGGGAGCTGTTTTTT.

The V gene is TRBV19, the J gene TRBJ1-5; the match to TRBD1 covers 7 bases. There are 15 residues in the CDR3. V shed 3 bases, J shed 3 bases, and the junction held 5 bases outside the gene matches. Germline CDR1 LNHDA, CDR2 SQIVND (reference sequence). The CDR3 region is CASSINRGHNQPQHF. DNA for the CDR3: TGTGCCAGTAGTATCAACAGGGGACACAATCAGCCCCAGCATTTT.

The J gene is TRBJ2-5, the V gene TRBV12-3 or TRBV12-4; tentatively, D is TRBD1 or TRBD2 (5 bases each). The CDR3 runs to 16 residues. V dropped 3 bases and J dropped 4 bases, with 18 bases sitting between them. CDR3 sequence: CASSLWGTPTRETQYF. For the CDR3, the DNA is TGTGCCAGCAGTTTGTGGGGGACCCCAACACGAGAGACCCAGTACTTC.

Here the CDR3 reads CASSLSETEAFF. In nucleotides, the CDR3 is TGTGCCAGCAGCTTATCCGAGACAGAAGCTTTCTTT. This chain connects TRBV5-6 to TRBJ1-1, with D uncertain. The ends were cut back, 2 bases at V and 8 bases at J, with 10 bases in the middle. The CDR3 is 12 amino acids. Germline CDR1 and CDR2: SGHDT and YYEEEE. The complete variable domain, with remaining parts taken from reference TRBV5-6 and TRBJ1-1, reads DAGVTQSPTHLIKTRGQQVTLRCSPKSGHDTVSWYQQALGQGPQFIFQYYEEEERQRGNFPDRFSGHQFPNYSSELNVNALLLGDSALYLCASSLSETEAFFGQGTRLTVV.